The clone carrying this T cell receptor (beta chain) turned up a few times. Its antigen is as yet unknown. TCRdb re-derived calls from the RT-PCR reads in MiXCR, one entry per CDR3 protein. This table holds 280,000 or so distinct CDR3 sequences, about a fifth found once. This entry comes from a study of response to subunit inactivated influenza vaccine. Whole-study results and caveats: Few new T cells, the authors suggested, are recruited by each seasonal influenza vaccination.

Sample: PBMCs from blood, taken about 20 months after vaccination. The TCR comes from a man between 50 and 70 years old who received an inactivated influenza vaccine.

The CDR3 DNA reads as TGTGCCAGCATCCGGGACAACTCCTACAATGAGCAGTTCTTC. Encoded protein: CASIRDNSYNEQFF. This chain links TRBV2 with TRBJ2-1, with D perhaps matching TRBD1 (6 bases). CDR3 length: 14 residues. Deletions cut 7 bases from V and 0 bases from J, with 10 bases between. Germline loops: CDR1 SNHLY, CDR2 FYNNEI.